The table lists the clone carrying this T cell receptor beta chain with a few counts. The antigen is not known. Given a much more abundant clone one base away, this may be a read error. The data belong to a study of tumor-infiltrating lymphocytes in primary liver carcinoma. Whole-study findings and limits: Compared with blood, tumor repertoires held significantly more in their top 250 clones.

The CDR3 has 13 residues. CDR1 SQVTM and CDR2 ANQGSEA come from the germline V gene. A primer matching the constant region was used to make TCR beta cDNA from around 550 ng of total RNA. Each TCR beta library was derived from three nested multiplex PCR rounds that employed slightly modified ARM-PCR. The first two PCR rounds used TRBV1-TRBV30 forward primers with a C-beta reverse primer, 10 to 11 cycles each. One entry per CDR3 protein results from TCRdb running MiXCR on the multiplex PCR reads. This table holds 330,000 or so distinct CDR3 sequences, around three fifths found once. Blood RNA was derived from unsorted whole blood, and germline DNA was extracted too.

This chain joins TRBV29-1 and TRBJ2-1; perhaps TRBD2 as D (6 bases). This receptor was obtained from a man aged 40-49 years with primary liver carcinoma and hepatitis B virus infection. Source material: peripheral blood. The CDR3 DNA follows: TGCGGCGGCTCTAGCGTGGCCTACAATGAGCAGTTCTTC. Translation gives CGGSSVAYNEQFF.